A selection of T cell receptor beta chains follows, all from one sample in a study of shared clonotypes between healthy human individuals. Some clones are missing from TCRdb's copy, which holds only in-frame ones; the method was immunoSEQ multiplex PCR. The sample has 1.4 million or so clones; roughly 98.5% are singletons. The sample was naive CD4+ T cells sorted from blood. These receptors all come from a man younger than 45 in good health. The CDR3 runs from the conserved cysteine through the conserved F or W. D genes are given only for firm matches. Size tells how often a clone was seen (once, few, many) or the class of an expanded clone, and some rows leave it out.

>TRBD1|TRBJ1-5|TRBV19|-
TGTGCCAGTAGTCCGGGACAGGGTGTCAATCAGCCCCAGCATTTT
CASSPGQGVNQPQHF
>-|TRBJ2-3|TRBV7-2|-
TGTGCCAGCAGCTTAGAACTAGGATTGACAGATACGCAGTATTTT
CASSLELGLTDTQYF
>-|TRBJ2-3|TRBV5-1|once
TGCGCCAGCAGCTTGGGCCTCACAGATACGCAGTATTTT
CASSLGLTDTQYF
>-|TRBJ2-7|TRBV11-2|once
TGTGCCAGCAGCAAAGGGACATATCTCTACGAGCAGTACTTC
CASSKGTYLYEQYF
>-|TRBJ2-3|TRBV5-4|-
TGTGCCAGCAGCCCGCAGGGGGGTAGGGGAGATACGCAGTATTTT
CASSPQGGRGDTQYF
>TRBD1|TRBJ2-5|TRBV5-1|-
TGCGCCAGCAGCCCTGGGACAGCTCAAGAGACCCAGTACTTC
CASSPGTAQETQYF
>-|TRBJ2-7|TRBV21-1|-
TGTGCCAGCATAAGTCCACAGTATCACGAGCAGTACTTC
CASISPQYHEQYF
>TRBD2|TRBJ2-1|TRBV4-1|-
TGCGCCAGCAGCCAACAGCGGGAGGGCCCCTTAGGCAATGAGCAGTTCTTC
CASSQQREGPLGNEQFF
>-|TRBJ1-1|TRBV29-1|few
TGCAGCGTTGTGGACAAATACACTGAAGCTTTCTTT
CSVVDKYTEAFF
>TRBD2|TRBJ2-3|TRBV11-2|-
TGTGCCAGCAGCTTAGTGTCTAGCGGGGGAGAGTGGGCGCAGTATTTT
CASSLVSSGGEWAQYF
>TRBD2|TRBJ2-5|TRBV5-4|-
TGTGCCAGCAGCTACGCTAGCGGGAGTTCAGTTCGAGAGACCCAGTACTTC
CASSYASGSSVRETQYF
>-|TRBJ1-1|TRBV7-5|-
TGTGCCAGAAGCTTAGGGGCGGGAGGAACGGACACTGAAGCTTTCTTT
CARSLGAGGTDTEAFF
>-|TRBJ2-2|TRBV2|-
TGTGCCAGCAGCTCTGACAGGCTCACCGGGGAGCTGTTTTTT
CASSSDRLTGELFF
>TRBD2|TRBJ2-1|TRBV5-1|-
TGCGCCAGCAGCTCACCTACTAGCGGGAGGGGTGTCTACAATGAGCAGTTCTTC
CASSSPTSGRGVYNEQFF
>-|TRBJ2-7|TRBV4-1|-
TGCGCCAGCAGCCAAGCGACGTTATCCGGGCTAGCAGTATACGAGCAGTACTTC
CASSQATLSGLAVYEQYF
>-|TRBJ1-2|TRBV6-1|-
TGTGCCAGCAGTGAAGTGGCAGGGGATGGCTACACCTTC
CASSEVAGDGYTF
>TRBD2|TRBJ2-3|TRBV4-1|-
TGCGCCAGCAGCCAAGTCGGGACTAGCCGAGTTCGGGATACGCAGTATTTT
CASSQVGTSRVRDTQYF
>-|TRBJ2-1|TRBV14|-
TGTGCCAGCAGCCTACAGCTCTCCTACAATGAGCAGTTCTTC
CASSLQLSYNEQFF
>-|TRBJ2-4|TRBV4-2|-
TGTGCCAGCAGCCCTCACGGGGGGAGGGCGACAGGGGACATTCAGTACTTC
CASSPHGGRATGDIQYF
>-|TRBJ1-1|TRBV7-9|once
TGTGCCAGCAGCTGGGACCCGAACACTGAAGCTTTCTTT
CASSWDPNTEAFF
>-|TRBJ2-5|TRBV20-1|-
TGCAGTGCTAGTTACCAAGAGACCCAGTACTTC
CSASYQETQYF
>-|TRBJ2-1|TRBV4-1|-
TGCGCCAGCAGCCAAGGCAATGAGCAGTTCTTC
CASSQGNEQFF
>-|TRBJ2-7|TRBV11-3|-
TGTGCCAGCAGCTTACATAGCGGAACAGCCTACGAGCAGTACTTC
CASSLHSGTAYEQYF
>TRBD1|TRBJ1-2|TRBV5-1|-
TGCGCCAGCCGAACGGTTACAGGGGCTAACTATGGCTACACCTTC
CASRTVTGANYGYTF
>-|TRBJ2-1|TRBV7-3|-
TGTGCCAGCAGCCCGACTAGTTTCGGTGAGCAGTTCTTC
CASSPTSFGEQFF
>-|TRBJ2-1|TRBV18|-
TGTGCCAGCTCACCAGGTGGACTGCAGTTCTTC
CASSPGGLQFF
>-|TRBJ2-5|TRBV2|-
TGTGCCAGCAGTAATACAGGGTCGGAGACCCAGTACTTC
CASSNTGSETQYF
>-|TRBJ1-3|TRBV5-1|-
TGCGCCAGCAGCTCAGGCAACTCTGGAAACACCATATATTTT
CASSSGNSGNTIYF
>TRBD1|TRBJ1-2|TRBV7-2|-
TGTGCCAGCAGTTATTCCGGGACAGGTGACTACCGTTTC
CASSYSGTGDYRF
>TRBD2|TRBJ2-1|TRBV10-3|-
TGTGCCATCAGTGAGTCCCCGACTAGCGGGCTCAATGAGCAGTTCTTC
CAISESPTSGLNEQFF
>TRBD2|TRBJ2-4|TRBV28|-
TGTGCCAGCAGCCAAACTAGCGGGATAGCCAAAAACATTCAGTACTTC
CASSQTSGIAKNIQYF
>-|TRBJ2-2|TRBV7-9|-
TGTGCCAGCAGCTCGGACGACAGGACGAACACCGGGGAGCTGTTTTTT
CASSSDDRTNTGELFF
>-|TRBJ2-1|TRBV30|-
TGTGCCGGAGAAAGGGGCCGGCGGGAACGCTACAATGAGCAGTTCTTC
CAGERGRRERYNEQFF
>-|TRBJ2-3|TRBV7-2|-
TGTGCCAGCAGCTTTTGGGGATTTGGCGCAGATACGCAGTATTTT
CASSFWGFGADTQYF
>-|TRBJ2-2|TRBV11-3|-
TGTGCCAGCAGCTTAGTTACCACCGGGGAGCTGTTTTTT
CASSLVTTGELFF
>-|TRBJ1-5|TRBV19|-
TGTGCCAGTAGTATAGATTATGCTACAGATCAGCCCCAGCATTTT
CASSIDYATDQPQHF
>TRBD2|TRBJ2-5|TRBV5-1|-
TGCGCCAGCAGCCCCGGGACTAGCGGGAGGTTGGGTCGAGAGACCCAGTACTTC
CASSPGTSGRLGRETQYF
>TRBD1|TRBJ2-7|TRBV28|-
TGTGCCAGCACCGGGACAGGGAATCCCCTCGAGCAGTACTTC
CASTGTGNPLEQYF
>TRBD2|TRBJ2-1|TRBV19|-
TGTGCCAGTAGTATAGGGGCTCATACCGGGACTAGCGGGAGGGCCGTATTTGGCAACGAGCAGTTCTTC
CASSIGAHTGTSGRAVFGNEQFF
>TRBD1|TRBJ2-6|TRBV6-6|-
TGTGCCAGCATTGGGACAGGGATTGCTGGGGCCAACGTCCTGACTTTC
CASIGTGIAGANVLTF
>TRBD1|TRBJ1-5|TRBV10-3|-
TGTGCCATCAGTGAGTCTAAGACAGGGGGCGATCAGCCCCAGCATTTT
CAISESKTGGDQPQHF
>TRBD1|TRBJ2-7|TRBV7-9|-
TGTGCCAGCAGCAGATACGGGACAGCCTCCTACGAGCAGTACTTC
CASSRYGTASYEQYF
>TRBD2|TRBJ2-7|TRBV5-1|-
TGCGCCAGCAGCTCGTCTAGCGGGGGGTCCTACGAGCAGTACTTC
CASSSSSGGSYEQYF
>-|TRBJ1-3|TRBV18|-
TGTGCCAGCTCACCGTTAGGCGACTCGGGGGGAAACACCATATATTTT
CASSPLGDSGGNTIYF
>-|TRBJ2-7|TRBV27|-
TGTGCCAGCGGACCGGGCCTCCGACAGTACGAGCAGTACTTC
CASGPGLRQYEQYF
>TRBD2|TRBJ2-3|TRBV29-1|-
TGCAGCGTCTTTGGACTAGCGGGAGAGGCTGATACGCAGTATTTT
CSVFGLAGEADTQYF
>-|TRBJ2-7|TRBV9|-
TGTGCCAGCAGCGTCTCCTTGGGTAGCGGAAGCTCCTACGAGCAGTACTTC
CASSVSLGSGSSYEQYF
>TRBD1|TRBJ2-5|TRBV11-2|-
TGTGCCAGCAGCTCCAGCGACAGGGGGCCCCAGTACTTC
CASSSSDRGPQYF
>-|TRBJ2-3|TRBV18|-
TGTGCCAGCTCACCAAGTAGCCAGACAGCTAGCACAGATACGCAGTATTTT
CASSPSSQTASTDTQYF
>TRBD1|TRBJ1-2|TRBV18|-
TGTGCCAGCTCACCACGTGGGACAGGGGATGGATTTAATGGCTACACCTTC
CASSPRGTGDGFNGYTF
>-|TRBJ2-1|TRBV4-3|once
TGCGCCAGCAGCCAAGATCAAGGGGAGCAGTTCTTC
CASSQDQGEQFF
>-|TRBJ1-2|TRBV4-3|-
TGCGCCAGCAGCCAAGAGGCTGCCAGGGGAGCTAACTATGGCTACACCTTC
CASSQEAARGANYGYTF
>-|TRBJ2-6|TRBV5-4|-
TGTGCCAGCAGCTTGGGGACAGCCAAGATCTCTGGGGCCAACGTCCTGACTTTC
CASSLGTAKISGANVLTF
>-|TRBJ1-5|TRBV5-1|-
TGCGCCAGCAGCTTGGGAGGGATCCAGCCCCAGCATTTT
CASSLGGIQPQHF
>-|TRBJ1-2|TRBV9|-
TGTGCCAGCAGCGTAGAAGGATTCGGCTACACCTTC
CASSVEGFGYTF
>-|TRBJ2-3|TRBV6-5|once
TGTGCCAGCAGTTCCTCTTGGGGGACAGATACGCAGTATTTT
CASSSSWGTDTQYF
>-|TRBJ1-1|TRBV5-1|-
TGCGCCAGCAGCGTGGACAGTAACACTGAAGCTTTCTTT
CASSVDSNTEAFF
>-|TRBJ2-7|TRBV5-1|once
TGCGCCAGCAGGTTGACCCGGGAGCAGTACTTC
CASRLTREQYF